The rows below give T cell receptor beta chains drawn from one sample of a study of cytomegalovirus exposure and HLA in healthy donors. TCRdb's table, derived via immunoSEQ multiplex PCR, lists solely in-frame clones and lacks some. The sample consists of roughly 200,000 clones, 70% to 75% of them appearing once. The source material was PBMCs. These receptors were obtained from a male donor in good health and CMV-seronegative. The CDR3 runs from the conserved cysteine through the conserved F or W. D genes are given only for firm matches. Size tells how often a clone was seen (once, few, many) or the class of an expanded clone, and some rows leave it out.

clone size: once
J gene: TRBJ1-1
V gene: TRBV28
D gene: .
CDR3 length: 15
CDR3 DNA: TGTGCCAGCAGTGGAACTGCAACAGGGTCACTTAAAGCTTTCTTT
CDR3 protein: CASSGTATGSLKAFF

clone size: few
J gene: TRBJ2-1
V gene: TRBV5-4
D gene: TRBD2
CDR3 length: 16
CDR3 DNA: TGTGCCAGCAGCTTTCCCAGACTAGCGGGATCGAATGAGCAGTTCTTC
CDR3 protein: CASSFPRLAGSNEQFF

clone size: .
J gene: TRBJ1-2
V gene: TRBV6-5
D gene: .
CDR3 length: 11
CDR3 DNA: TGTGCGGGCAGAGCTAACTATGGCTACACCTTC
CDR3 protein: CAGRANYGYTF

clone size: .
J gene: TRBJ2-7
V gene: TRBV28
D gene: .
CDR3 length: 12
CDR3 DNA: TGTGCCAGCAGTTTATTTCTCCCGGAGCAGTACTTC
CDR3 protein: CASSLFLPEQYF

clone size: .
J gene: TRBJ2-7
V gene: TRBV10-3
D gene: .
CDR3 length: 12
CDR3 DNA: TGTGCCATCAGTGCAGGGTCCCACGAGCAGTACTTC
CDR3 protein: CAISAGSHEQYF

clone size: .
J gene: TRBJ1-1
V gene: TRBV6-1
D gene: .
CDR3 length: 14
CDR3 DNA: TGTGCCACCCTTCCGCGGGATTGGAACACTGAAGCTTTCTTT
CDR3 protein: CATLPRDWNTEAFF

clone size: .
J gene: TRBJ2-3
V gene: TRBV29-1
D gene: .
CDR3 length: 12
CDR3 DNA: TGCAGCGTTGCTCTTAGCACAGATACGCAGTATTTT
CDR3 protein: CSVALSTDTQYF

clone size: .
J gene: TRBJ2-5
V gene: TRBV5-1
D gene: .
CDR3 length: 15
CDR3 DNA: TGCGCCAGCAGCTTCAACGGGTTGCTTCAAGAGACCCAGTACTTC
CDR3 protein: CASSFNGLLQETQYF

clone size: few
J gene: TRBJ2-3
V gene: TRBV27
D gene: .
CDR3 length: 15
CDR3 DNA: TGTGCCAGCAGTTGGCAGATGAGGATATCAGATACGCAGTATTTT
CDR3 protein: CASSWQMRISDTQYF

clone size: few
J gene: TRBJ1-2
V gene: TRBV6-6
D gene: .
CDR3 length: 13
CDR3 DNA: TGTGCCAGCAGTTACGGGGCAGGATATGGCTACACCTTC
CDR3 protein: CASSYGAGYGYTF

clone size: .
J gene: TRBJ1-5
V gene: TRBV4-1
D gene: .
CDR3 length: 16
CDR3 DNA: TGCGCCAGCAGCCCTGTGCGGCAGGGTTTTGATCAGCCCCAGCATTTT
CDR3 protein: CASSPVRQGFDQPQHF

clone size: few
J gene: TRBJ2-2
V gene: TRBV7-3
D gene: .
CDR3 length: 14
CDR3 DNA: TGTGCCAGCAGCTTGATGCAGGGGACCGGGGAGCTGTTTTTT
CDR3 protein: CASSLMQGTGELFF

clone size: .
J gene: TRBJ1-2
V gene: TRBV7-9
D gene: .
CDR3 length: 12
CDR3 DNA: TGTTCCAGCACCGGGGAAGGCTATGGCTACACCTTC
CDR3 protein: CSSTGEGYGYTF

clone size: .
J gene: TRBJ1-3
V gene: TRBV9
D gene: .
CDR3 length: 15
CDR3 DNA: TGTGCCAGCAGCAACACAGGTTCCTCTGGAAACACCATATATTTT
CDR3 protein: CASSNTGSSGNTIYF

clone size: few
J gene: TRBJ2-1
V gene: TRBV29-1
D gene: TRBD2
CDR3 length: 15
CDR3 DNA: TGCAGCGTTGAAGAGACTAGCGGGGGGGCCGGCGAGCAGTTCTTC
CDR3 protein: CSVEETSGGAGEQFF

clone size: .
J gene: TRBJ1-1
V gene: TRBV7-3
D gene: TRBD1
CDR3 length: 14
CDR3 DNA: TGTGCCAGCAGCTTAGGAGACAGGGGCGCCCCGGCTTTCTTT
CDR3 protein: CASSLGDRGAPAFF

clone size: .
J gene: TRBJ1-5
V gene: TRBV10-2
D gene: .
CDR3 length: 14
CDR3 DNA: TGCGCCAGCAGTGATTTGACAGCAGCTCAGCCCCAGCATTTT
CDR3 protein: CASSDLTAAQPQHF

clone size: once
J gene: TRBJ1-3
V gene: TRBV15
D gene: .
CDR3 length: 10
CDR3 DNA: TGTGCCACCAGCGGCCCCACCATATATTTT
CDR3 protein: CATSGPTIYF

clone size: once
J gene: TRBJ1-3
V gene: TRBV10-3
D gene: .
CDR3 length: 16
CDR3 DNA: TGTGCCATCAGTGAAGAGGGAAGGGTTGCTGGAAACACCATATATTTT
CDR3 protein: CAISEEGRVAGNTIYF

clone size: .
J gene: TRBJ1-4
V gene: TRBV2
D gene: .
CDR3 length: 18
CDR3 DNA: TGTGCCAGCAGTGAGGGGGGGATAGGGACGAGCACTAATGAAAAACTGTTTTTT
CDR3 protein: CASSEGGIGTSTNEKLFF

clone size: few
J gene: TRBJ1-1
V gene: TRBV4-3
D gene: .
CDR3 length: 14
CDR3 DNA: TGCGCCAGCAGCCAAGATCCGAGGAACACTGAAGCTTTCTTT
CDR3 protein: CASSQDPRNTEAFF

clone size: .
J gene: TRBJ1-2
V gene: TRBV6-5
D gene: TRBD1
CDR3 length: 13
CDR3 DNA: TGTGCCAGCACCCCTGGACAGGGCTATGGCTACACCTTC
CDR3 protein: CASTPGQGYGYTF

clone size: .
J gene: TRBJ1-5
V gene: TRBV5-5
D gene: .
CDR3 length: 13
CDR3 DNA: TGTGCCAGCAGCTTGACAGGGTTGGAGCCCCAGCATTTT
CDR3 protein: CASSLTGLEPQHF

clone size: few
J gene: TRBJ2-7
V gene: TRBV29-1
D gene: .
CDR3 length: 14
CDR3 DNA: TGCAGCGTTTTTTATGGTGAGGCGGGCTACGAGCAGTACTTC
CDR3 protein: CSVFYGEAGYEQYF

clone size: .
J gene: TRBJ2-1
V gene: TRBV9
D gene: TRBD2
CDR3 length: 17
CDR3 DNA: TGTGCCAGCAGCGTAGGGGCTAGCGGGGGCTCCTACAATGAGCAGTTCTTC
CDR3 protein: CASSVGASGGSYNEQFF

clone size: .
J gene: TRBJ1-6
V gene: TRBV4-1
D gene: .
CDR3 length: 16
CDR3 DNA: TGCGCCAGCAGTCCTCGGCCAGGGACACATCCCTCACCCCTCCACTTT
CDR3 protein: CASSPRPGTHPSPLHF

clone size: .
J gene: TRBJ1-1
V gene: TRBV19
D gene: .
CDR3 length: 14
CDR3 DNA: TGTGCCAGTAGTACCGGGGGAGGCAACACTGAAGCTTTCTTT
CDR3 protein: CASSTGGGNTEAFF

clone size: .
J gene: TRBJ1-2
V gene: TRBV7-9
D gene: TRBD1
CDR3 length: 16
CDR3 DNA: TGTTCCAGCAGCCTCAGCACGTCAGGACAGGGGTATGGCTACACCTTC
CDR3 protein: CSSSLSTSGQGYGYTF

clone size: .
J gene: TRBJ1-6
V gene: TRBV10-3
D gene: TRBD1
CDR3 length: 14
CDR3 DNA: TGTGCCACGACTAGGACAGGAAGGATCTCACCCCTCCACTTT
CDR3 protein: CATTRTGRISPLHF

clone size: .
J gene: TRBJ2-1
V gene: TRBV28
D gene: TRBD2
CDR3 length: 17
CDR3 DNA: TGTGCCAGCAGTTCCCCCGGACTAGCGGGAGGACGAAATGAGCAGTTCTTC
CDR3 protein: CASSSPGLAGGRNEQFF

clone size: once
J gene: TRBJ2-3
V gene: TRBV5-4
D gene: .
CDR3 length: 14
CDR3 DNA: TGTGCCAGCACCCTCACCCAGGGGTCAGATACGCAGTATTTT
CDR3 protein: CASTLTQGSDTQYF